This T cell receptor (beta chain) was retrieved from a study of T cell repertoires in cytomegalovirus infection. Study overall: In public TCR beta signatures, there were indications of both CMV infection and matching HLA type.

General observations from the study: Cumulative frequency of public TCR beta families picked out carriers of CMV plus the relevant HLA. The study found HLA-C-restricted CMV-specific TCR beta clonotypes dominating the ex vivo response.

TCRdb called the reads again in MiXCR, with one record for every CDR3 protein. The sample lists fewer than 350,000 distinct CDR3 sequences; almost 30% were seen once. This CDR3 contains 16 residues. Per the germline V gene, CDR1 is MDHEN and CDR2 is SYDVKM. V was shortened by 2 bases and J by 1 base, with 14 bases between the two germline ends. Points on this clonotype: Antigen: not known.

Here the sequenced sample was cultured PBMCs, taken from culture after CMV antigen stimulation. This receptor was taken from a human donor in good health (CMV status not recorded). Some clones in this sample may be carry-over from other donors' samples. This chain connects TRBV28 to TRBJ1-1, with D perhaps TRBD1 (6 bases). The CDR3 nucleotides are TGTGCCAGCAGTTTACGGTCAGGGGAAAAGAACACTGAAGCTTTCTTT. Its protein product is CASSLRSGEKNTEAFF.